The 5 T cell receptor beta chains reported below all come from one sample, sequenced in a study of T cells in Graves' hyperthyroidism and ophthalmopathy. TCR beta CDR3 regions were amplified from RNA transcripts. First-round RT-PCR with HTBI primers amplified the TCR CDR3 region. TCRdb passed the multiplex PCR reads through MiXCR, listing each CDR3 protein once. The sample consists of roughly 350,000 distinct CDR3 sequences, about 15% of them appearing once. The sample comprised blood. The receptors shown here come from a woman in her thirties with Graves' hyperthyroidism.

This sequence joins TRBV19 and TRBJ2-7, with TRBD1 matching over 7 bases. This CDR3 contains 14 residues. Germline-derived CDR1 and CDR2 are LNHDA and SQIVND (reference sequence). V dropped 3 bases and J dropped 2; count of bases not matched to a gene: 4. The CDR3: CASSMVGGTYEQYF. CDR3 DNA sequence: TGTGCCAGTAGTATGGTAGGGGGCACCTACGAGCAGTACTTC.

The rearrangement uses TRBV6-1 and TRBJ2-3; maybe TRBD2 (6 bases). The CDR3 consists of 14 residues. The V end was cut by 7 bases, the J end by 6 bases, with 17 bases between. Germline CDR1 reads MNHNS; CDR2 reads SASEGT. The DNA for the CDR3 is TGTGCCAGCACCCTTCGGAGGGAATCGGATACGCAGTATTTT. This codes for CASTLRRESDTQYF.

As concerns this clonotype: This CDR3 is missing its conserved last phenylalanine or tryptophan, likely due to a read error. The DNA is left out, because the CDR3 cannot be placed on it with certainty; the CDR3 is given as TCRdb lists it. J is TRBJ2-5 and V is TRBV20-1. Termini included, the CDR3 measures 16 amino acids. CDR1 and CDR2 from the germline V gene are DFQATT and SNEGSKA (reference sequence). CDR3 region: CSALEVLAGIQETQCL.

The chain couples TRBV28 to TRBJ2-1; TRBD2 is a possible D gene (5 bases). In germline, CDR1 is MDHEN, CDR2 SYDVKM. V gave up 1 base and J gave up 4 bases, with 23 bases separating them. This CDR3 contains 19 residues. As DNA, the CDR3 is TGTGCCAGCAGTTTATTTTCGAGGGTTTGGGAACAGATATACAATGAGCAGTTCTTC. Protein sequence: CASSLFSRVWEQIYNEQFF. Drawing the rest from reference TRBV28 and TRBJ2-1, the complete variable domain is DVKVTQSSRYLVKRTGEKVFLECVQDMDHENMFWYRQDPGLGLRLIYFSYDVKMKEKGDIPEGYSVSREKKERFSLILESASTNQTSMYLCASSLFSRVWEQIYNEQFFGPGTRLTVL.

This chain connects TRBV2 to TRBJ2-2; unclear D gene. Germline CDR1 and CDR2: SNHLY and FYNNEI. The CDR3 loop spans 13 amino acids. Trimming left V 7 bases short and J 4 bases short, with 10 bases between. The chain's CDR3 is CASNPGPTGELFF. The CDR3 coding sequence is TGTGCCAGCAATCCGGGTCCCACCGGGGAGCTGTTTTTT.